This T cell receptor beta chain was recorded in a study of blood T cells in healthy people across ages. This clonotype has a single count. Its target is unknown. Whole-study findings and limits: Naive CD4+ cells and diversity were both higher in long-lived donors than in aged donors.

Primed by a sample-barcoded 5' primer and a J-beta primer mix, a second PCR proceeded for 7 to 11 cycles. TCRdb re-called the 5' RACE reads through MiXCR, storing one row per CDR3 protein. Here the sample spans roughly 730,000 distinct CDR3 sequences, more than 50% being singletons. What was sequenced was blood. This sequence was found in a man in his forties in good health.

CDR3 sequence: CASSLGIGSGYEQYF. The CDR3 region has the DNA TGCGCCAGCAGCTTGGGTATCGGGAGTGGATACGAGCAGTACTTC. The chain joins TRBV5-1 to TRBJ2-7; TRBD2 might be the D (6 bases). V was cut by 0 bases and J by 4 bases, with 14 bases left in between. The CDR3 covers 15 residues. The germline V gene encodes CDR1 SGHRS and CDR2 YFSETQ.